A selection of T cell receptor beta chains follows, all from one sample in a study of Graves' ophthalmopathy and Graves' hyperthyroidism. TCRdb re-called the multiplex PCR reads through MiXCR, storing one row per CDR3 protein. The sample shows about 550,000 distinct CDR3 sequences, about 35% of them seen only once. Sequencing used peripheral blood or thyroid tissue (not recorded which). Receptors were obtained from an adult man with Graves' hyperthyroidism. CDR3s include the opening cysteine and the closing phenylalanine or tryptophan. Each record gives: CDR3 protein, CDR3 DNA, D gene, clone size, V gene, J gene. A D gene is named only where the DNA matches it firmly. For some rows the clone size is stated as once, few or many, or as a class when expanded; others skip it.

CDR3: CSARDGREASDEQYF; DNA: TGCAGTGCTAGAGATGGGCGGGAGGCCTCTGACGAGCAGTACTTC; D: TRBD2; size: many; V: TRBV20-1; J: TRBJ2-7
CDR3: CASSLGSGGRGLYGYTF; DNA: TGTGCCAGCAGTTTGGGTTCCGGAGGGAGGGGACTCTATGGCTACACCTTC; D: .; size: .; V: TRBV7-9; J: TRBJ1-2
CDR3: CASSEGRNTGELFF; DNA: TGTGCCAGCAGTGAAGGCAGGAACACCGGGGAGCTGTTTTTT; D: .; size: many; V: TRBV6-4; J: TRBJ2-2
CDR3: CASSYGQVDYEQYF; DNA: TGTGCCAGCAGTTACGGACAGGTAGACTACGAGCAGTACTTC; D: TRBD1; size: .; V: TRBV6-2/TRBV6-3; J: TRBJ2-7
CDR3: CASSLVPGITEAFF; DNA: TGTGCCAGCAGCTTAGTCCCAGGGATAACTGAAGCTTTCTTT; D: .; size: many; V: TRBV7-2; J: TRBJ1-1
CDR3: CASSSELRSAGNQPQHF; DNA: TGTGCCAGCAGCTCGGAACTCCGGTCCGCTGGCAATCAGCCCCAGCATTTT; D: .; size: many; V: TRBV5-6; J: TRBJ1-5
CDR3: CASTFRASAPLHF; DNA: TGTGCCAGCACATTCCGGGCCTCAGCACCCCTCCACTTT; D: .; size: many; V: TRBV6-5; J: TRBJ1-6
CDR3: CSGDGTSGETQYF; DNA: TGCAGCGGAGACGGGACTAGTGGAGAGACCCAGTACTTC; D: TRBD2; size: once; V: TRBV29-1; J: TRBJ2-5
CDR3: CAISYPTSGANVLTF; DNA: TGTGCCATCAGTTACCCAACTTCTGGGGCCAACGTCCTGACTTTC; D: .; size: .; V: TRBV10-3; J: TRBJ2-6
CDR3: CSASPRRRTDTQYF; DNA: TGCAGTGCTAGTCCACGGAGGCGCACAGATACGCAGTACTTC; D: .; size: once; V: TRBV20-1; J: TRBJ2-5
CDR3: CASSSGQGRYEKLFF; DNA: TGTGCCAGCAGTTCCGGACAGGGCCGGTATGAAAAACTGTTTTTT; D: TRBD1; size: .; V: TRBV12-3/TRBV12-4; J: TRBJ1-4
CDR3: CASSLDRDRGDYGYTF; DNA: TGTGCCAGCAGCTTAGACCGGGACAGGGGGGACTATGGCTACACCTTC; D: TRBD1; size: many; V: TRBV7-8; J: TRBJ1-2
CDR3: CASRRQVGVYEQYF; DNA: TGTGCCAGTAGAAGACAGGTAGGAGTCTACGAGCAGTACTTC; D: .; size: many; V: TRBV19; J: TRBJ2-7
CDR3: CASSLGRGRDTQYF; DNA: TGTGCCAGCAGTTTAGGCAGGGGGCGAGATACGCAGTATTTT; D: TRBD1; size: .; V: TRBV12-3/TRBV12-4; J: TRBJ2-3